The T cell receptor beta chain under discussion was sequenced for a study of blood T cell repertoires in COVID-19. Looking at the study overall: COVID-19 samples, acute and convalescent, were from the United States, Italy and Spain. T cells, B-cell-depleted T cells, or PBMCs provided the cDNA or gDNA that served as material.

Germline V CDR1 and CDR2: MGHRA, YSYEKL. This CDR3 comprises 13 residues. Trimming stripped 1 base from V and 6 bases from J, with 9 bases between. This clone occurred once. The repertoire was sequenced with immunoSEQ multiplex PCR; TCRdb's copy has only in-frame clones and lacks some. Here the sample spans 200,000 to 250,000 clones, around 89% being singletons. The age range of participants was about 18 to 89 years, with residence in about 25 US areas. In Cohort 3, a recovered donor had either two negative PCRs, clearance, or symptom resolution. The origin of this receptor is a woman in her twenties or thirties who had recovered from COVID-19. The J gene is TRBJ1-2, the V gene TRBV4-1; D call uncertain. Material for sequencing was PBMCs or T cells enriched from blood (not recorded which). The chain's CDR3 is CASSQGFSDGYTF. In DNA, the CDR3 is TGCGCCAGCAGCCAAGGGTTTTCAGATGGCTACACCTTC.